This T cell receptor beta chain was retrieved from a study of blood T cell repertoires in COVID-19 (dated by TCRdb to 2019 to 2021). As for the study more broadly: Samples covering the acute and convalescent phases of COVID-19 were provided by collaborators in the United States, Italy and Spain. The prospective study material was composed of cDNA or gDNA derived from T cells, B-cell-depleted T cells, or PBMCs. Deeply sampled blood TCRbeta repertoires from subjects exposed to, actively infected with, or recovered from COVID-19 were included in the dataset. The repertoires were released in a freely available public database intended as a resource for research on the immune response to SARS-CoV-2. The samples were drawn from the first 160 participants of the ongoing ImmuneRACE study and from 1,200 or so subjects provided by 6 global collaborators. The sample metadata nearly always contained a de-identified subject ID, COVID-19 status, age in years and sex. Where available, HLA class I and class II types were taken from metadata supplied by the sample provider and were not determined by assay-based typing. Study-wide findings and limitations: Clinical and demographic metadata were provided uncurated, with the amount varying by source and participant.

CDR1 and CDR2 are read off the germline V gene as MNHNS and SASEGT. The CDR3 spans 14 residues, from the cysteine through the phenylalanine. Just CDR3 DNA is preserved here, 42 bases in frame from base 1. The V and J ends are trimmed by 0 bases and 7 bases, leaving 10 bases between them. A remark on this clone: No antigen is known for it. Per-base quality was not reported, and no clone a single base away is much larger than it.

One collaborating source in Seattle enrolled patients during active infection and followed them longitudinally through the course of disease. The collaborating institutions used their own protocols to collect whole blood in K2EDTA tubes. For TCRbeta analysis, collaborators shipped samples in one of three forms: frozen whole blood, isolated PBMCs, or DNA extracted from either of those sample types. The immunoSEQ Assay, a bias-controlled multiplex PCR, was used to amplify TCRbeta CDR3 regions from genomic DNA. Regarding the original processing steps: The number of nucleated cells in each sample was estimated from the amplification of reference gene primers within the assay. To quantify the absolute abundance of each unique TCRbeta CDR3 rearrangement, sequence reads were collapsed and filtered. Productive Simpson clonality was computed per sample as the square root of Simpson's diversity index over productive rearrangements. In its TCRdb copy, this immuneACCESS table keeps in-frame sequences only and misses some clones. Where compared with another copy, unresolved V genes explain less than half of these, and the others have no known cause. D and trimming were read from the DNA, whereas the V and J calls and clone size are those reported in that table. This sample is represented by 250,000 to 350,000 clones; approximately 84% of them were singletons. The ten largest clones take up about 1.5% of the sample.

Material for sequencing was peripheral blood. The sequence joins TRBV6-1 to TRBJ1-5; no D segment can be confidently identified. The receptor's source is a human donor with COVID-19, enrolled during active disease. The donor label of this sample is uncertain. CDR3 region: CASSEAGAEQPQHF. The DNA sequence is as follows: TGTGCCAGCAGTGAAGCGGGAGCGGAACAGCCCCAGCATTTT.